These 18 T cell receptor beta chains share one sample of origin, sequenced in a study of cytomegalovirus exposure and HLA in healthy donors. With 60 Vbeta and 13 Jbeta primers, the PCR was carried out. Sequencing was performed with immunoSEQ multiplex PCR; in TCRdb, only in-frame clones are kept and a portion is missing. The sample lists about 95,000 clones, 60% to 80% occurring once. Sequencing was performed on PBMCs. These TCRs come from a woman between 50 and 59 years old in good health and CMV-seropositive.

In its sample, this clone was seen a few times. The chain has TRBV7-9 and TRBJ2-3, with TRBD2 matching 10 bases. The CDR3 length is 17 residues. CDR1 and CDR2 from the germline V gene are SEHNR and FQNEAQ (reference sequence). V gave up 2 bases and J gave up 3 bases; unmatched junction bases: 8. The CDR3 reads CASSLKSSGRGTDTQYF. The DNA of the CDR3 is TGTGCCAGCAGCTTAAAGTCTAGCGGGAGAGGAACAGATACGCAGTATTTT. The full variable domain, rest sourced from reference TRBV7-9 and TRBJ2-3, is DTGVSQNPRHKITKRGQNVTFRCDPISEHNRLYWYRQTLGQGPEFLTYFQNEAQLEKSRLLSDRFSAERPKGSFSTLEIQRTEQGDSAMYLCASSLKSSGRGTDTQYFGPGTRLTVL.

This clone has only one observation. The chain recombines TRBV19 with TRBJ1-1, with TRBD1 matching over 8 bases. Germline V lookup: CDR1 LNHDA, CDR2 SQIVND (reference sequence). Trimming cost V 5 bases and J 2 bases; bases outside gene matches: 7. The CDR3 has 15 amino acids. The CDR3: CASSWEGQANTEAFF. The CDR3 region has the DNA TGTGCCAGTAGTTGGGAGGGACAGGCCAACACTGAAGCTTTCTTT.

J is TRBJ1-4 and V is TRBV2, with a weak D call TRBD1 (5 bases). CDR1 SNHLY and CDR2 FYNNEI come from the germline V gene. The CDR3 contains 13 residues. Trimming removed 7 bases from V and 5 bases from J, with 11 bases in between. The CDR3: CASMRGVNEKLFF. Here the CDR3 DNA reads TGTGCCAGCATGCGGGGGGTGAATGAAAAACTGTTTTTT.

This clone showed up just a few times. The rearrangement links TRBV18 to TRBJ1-2, with D possibly matching TRBD1 (6 bases). The CDR3 sequence is 14 residues long. Trimming cost V 1 base and J 6 bases, with 12 bases left between them. CDR1 is KGHSH, CDR2 LQKENI, per germline. This CDR3 is CASSPRTEGDGYTF. The DNA of the CDR3 is TGTGCCAGCTCACCACGGACAGAAGGGGATGGCTACACCTTC. Filled out from reference TRBV18 and TRBJ1-2, the complete variable domain reads NAGVMQNPRHLVRRRGQEARLRCSPMKGHSHVYWYRQLPEEGLKFMVYLQKENIIDESGMPKERFSAEFPKEGPSILRIQQVVRGDSAAYFCASSPRTEGDGYTFGSGTRLTVV.

This clone has just a few counts. The V gene is TRBV7-2, the J gene TRBJ1-4, with 9 nucleotides matching TRBD1. The CDR3 loop spans 15 amino acids. The germline V gene encodes CDR1 SGHTA and CDR2 FQGNSA. The junction had 7 bases not matched to a gene; V was cut back by 5 bases and J by 6 bases. CDR3 DNA sequence: TGTGCCAGCAGCAGGAATACAGGGGGCTATGAAAAACTGTTTTTT. Translated: CASSRNTGGYEKLFF.

The CDR3 nucleotides read TGCAGTGTTGCCCCCTACGAGCAGTACTTC. Translating it yields CSVAPYEQYF. The J gene is TRBJ2-5, the V gene TRBV20-1; unclear D gene. Near its end, the DNA agrees better with TRBJ2-7, so the J call may be wrong. The CDR3 extends over 10 amino acids. Germline loops: CDR1 DFQATT, CDR2 SNEGSKA (reference sequence).

The chain recombines TRBV7-9 with TRBJ2-3, with a possible D match to TRBD2 (6 bases). Germline values: CDR1 SEHNR, CDR2 FQNEAQ (reference sequence). V was cut by 3 bases and J by 1 base, with 17 bases left in between. The CDR3 extends over 17 amino acids. This chain's CDR3 is CASSFGGWTIRTDTQYF. The CDR3, as DNA: TGTGCCAGCAGCTTTGGCGGGTGGACTATTCGCACAGATACGCAGTATTTT.

V usage is TRBV19 and J usage is TRBJ2-7; D gene uncertain. Germline-derived CDR1 and CDR2 are LNHDA and SQIVND (reference sequence). The CDR3 is 13 amino acids. V was pared by 3 bases and J by 4 bases, with 10 bases between. The DNA for the CDR3 is TGTGCCAGTAGTATGTCGGGTATGTACGAGCAGTACTTC. It codes for CASSMSGMYEQYF.

This chain links TRBV27 with TRBJ2-7, with D tentatively TRBD2 (6 bases). The CDR3 sequence is 15 residues long. The V end was cut by 4 bases, the J end by 2 bases, with 15 bases between. CDR1 MNHEY and CDR2 SMNVEV come from the germline V gene (reference sequence). DNA of the CDR3: TGTGCCAGCAGTTCCCGGACCGTAGCGGCCTACGAGCAGTACTTC. It translates to CASSSRTVAAYEQYF.

The chain links TRBV7-2 to TRBJ1-1, with TRBD1 as a possible D gene (5 bases). Germline values: CDR1 SGHTA, CDR2 FQGNSA. Trimming took 3 bases from V and 11 from J, leaving 10 bases between them. The CDR3 loop spans 11 amino acids. CDR3 nucleotide sequence: TGTGCCAGCAGCTTGGGAAGGGGCGCTTTCTTT. Encoded protein: CASSLGRGAFF.

The rearrangement joins TRBV7-9 to TRBJ2-5; 9 positions match TRBD2. The DNA end is more similar to TRBJ2-7, so the J call may be wrong. The germline V gene encodes CDR1 SEHNR and CDR2 FQNEAQ (reference sequence). The CDR3 is 17 amino acids. The DNA of the CDR3 is TGTGCCAGCAGCCCTTACCCTGGTGCGGGAGGGGCCTACGAGCAGTACTTC. Its translation: CASSPYPGAGGAYEQYF.

Written as DNA, the CDR3 is TGTGCCAGCAGTACTAGCTACGAGCAGTACTTC. It encodes CASSTSYEQYF. This chain links TRBV6-1 with TRBJ2-7; tentatively, D is TRBD2 (5 bases). Germline values: CDR1 MNHNS, CDR2 SASEGT. V dropped 5 bases and J dropped 3 bases, with 5 bases sitting between them. CDR3 length: 11 amino acids.

The V call is TRBV6-6, the J call TRBJ2-3; possible D gene TRBD2, 5 bases. The CDR3 spans 14 residues. The germline CDR1 and CDR2 sequences are MNHNY and SVGAGI (reference sequence). With 4 bases removed from V and 4 bases from J, the gap between germline ends came to 12 bases. CDR3 amino acids: CASSWRNDADTQYF. The CDR3 DNA sequence: TGTGCCAGCAGTTGGAGGAACGATGCAGATACGCAGTATTTT.

The chain has TRBV18 and TRBJ1-5; 7 bases align to TRBD1. This CDR3 has 14 amino acids. Germline CDR1 reads KGHSH; CDR2 reads LQKENI. V lost 4 bases to trimming and J lost 3 bases; unmatched junction nucleotides: 3. The CDR3: CASSRDSANQPQHF. The CDR3 DNA follows: TGTGCCAGCTCACGGGACAGCGCCAATCAGCCCCAGCATTTT.

This clone appeared a few times. The DNA for the CDR3 is TGTGCCAGCAGCGTAGATGAGAGCTCCTACGAGCAGTACTTC. Residues: CASSVDESSYEQYF. V is TRBV9 and J is TRBJ2-7; D unclear. CDR1 SGDLS and CDR2 YYNGEE come from the germline V gene. The CDR3 has 14 amino acids. V lost 0 bases to trimming and J lost 0 bases, with 7 bases between them.

The chain uses TRBV28 and TRBJ1-6; 7 bases fit TRBD1. V gave up 6 bases and J gave up 9 bases; unmatched junction bases: 11. This CDR3 spans 15 amino acids. Germline loops: CDR1 MDHEN, CDR2 SYDVKM. Here the CDR3 DNA reads TGTGCCAGCAGAACCCCCGGACAGGTCTTTTCACCCCTCCACTTT. The encoded protein is CASRTPGQVFSPLHF. The full variable domain, its missing parts supplied by reference TRBV28 and TRBJ1-6, is DVKVTQSSRYLVKRTGEKVFLECVQDMDHENMFWYRQDPGLGLRLIYFSYDVKMKEKGDIPEGYSVSREKKERFSLILESASTNQTSMYLCASRTPGQVFSPLHFGNGTRLTVT.

The J gene is TRBJ2-7, the V gene TRBV7-2; 10 nucleotides align to TRBD2. Germline V CDR1 and CDR2: SGHTA, FQGNSA. The CDR3 spans 15 residues. The V gene end was trimmed by 5 bases and the J gene end by 2 bases; junction bases not matched to a gene: 6. CDR3 loop: CASSIRTSGTYEQYF. DNA for the CDR3: TGTGCCAGCAGCATCCGGACTAGCGGAACCTACGAGCAGTACTTC.

The chain links TRBV6-6 to TRBJ2-1, with D tentatively TRBD2 (6 bases). V dropped 2 bases and J dropped 10 bases, with 12 bases sitting between them. Germline CDR1 reads MNHNY; CDR2 reads SVGAGI (reference sequence). CDR3 length equals 13 residues. CDR3 amino acids: CASSYAGPREQFF. The CDR3 DNA sequence: TGTGCCAGCAGTTACGCGGGGCCCAGGGAGCAGTTCTTC.